The 22 T cell receptor beta chains reported below all come from one sample, sequenced in a study of blood T cell repertoires in COVID-19. Sequenced by immunoSEQ multiplex PCR; TCRdb stores in-frame clones only, minus some. The data hold 140,000 to 150,000 clones, with 87% observed a single time. Sequencing input: peripheral blood. Every receptor here comes from a man aged 50 to 59 who had recovered from COVID-19.

J is TRBJ2-7 and V is TRBV30; tentative D call: TRBD2 (5 bases). V lost 5 bases, J lost 13 bases, and 18 bases lay in between. Germline V lookup: CDR1 GTSNPN, CDR2 SVGIG (reference sequence). This CDR3 spans 11 amino acids. CDR3 loop: CAWAEDGGEYF. The CDR3 DNA sequence: TGTGCCTGGGCCGAAGACGGAGGAGAATACTTC.

V and J are TRBV6-1 and TRBJ1-5; a possible D gene is TRBD1 (6 bases). V was clipped by 4 bases and J by 5 bases, with 18 bases between them. The germline V gene has CDR1 MNHNS and CDR2 SASEGT. The CDR3 is 16 residues long. CDR3 residues: CASSVQTGTIHQPQHF. The CDR3 coding sequence is TGTGCCAGCAGTGTACAAACCGGGACAATCCATCAGCCCCAGCATTTT.

This clone occurred once. This sequence joins TRBV3-1 (or the pseudogene TRBV3-2) and TRBJ2-1; TRBD2 agrees at 9 bases. The germline gives CDR1 LGHDT, CDR2 YNNKEL (reference sequence). V lost 1 base, J lost 4 bases, and 11 bases stayed unmatched. The CDR3 is made up of 18 amino acids. The CDR3 here is CASSQVIAGGPIYNEQFF. Written as DNA, the CDR3 is TGTGCCAGCAGCCAAGTGATCGCGGGGGGGCCCATTTACAATGAGCAGTTCTTC.

The V call is TRBV19, the J call TRBJ2-3; D gene unclear. The CDR3 extends over 12 amino acids. The germline V gene has CDR1 LNHDA and CDR2 SQIVND (reference sequence). The ends were cut back, 7 bases at V and 7 bases at J, with 12 bases in the middle. This CDR3 is CASMSSRYTQYF. CDR3 sequence (DNA): TGTGCCAGTATGAGTAGCCGGTATACGCAGTATTTT.

This clone turned up a few times. This sequence joins TRBV30 and TRBJ1-2; D perhaps matches TRBD1 (5 bases). This CDR3 comprises 11 residues. CDR1 GTSNPN and CDR2 SVGIG come from the germline V gene (reference sequence). V gave up 2 bases and J gave up 7 bases, with 8 bases separating them. Here the CDR3 DNA reads TGTGCCTGGAGTTGGGGCGGTGGCTACACCTTC. This gives the protein CAWSWGGGYTF.

V usage is TRBV19 and J usage is TRBJ1-1; maybe TRBD1 (6 bases). This CDR3 contains 14 residues. V dropped 8 bases and J dropped 5 bases, with 18 bases sitting between them. CDR1 is LNHDA and CDR2 is SQIVND in the germline V gene (reference sequence). Here the CDR3 DNA reads TGTGCCAGTCGGGGGGCAGGGGAAACAACTGAAGCTTTCTTT. Residues: CASRGAGETTEAFF.

A few counts support this clone. The chain links TRBV6-2 or TRBV6-3 to TRBJ1-1, with TRBD1 identical over 7 bases. V shed 4 bases, J shed 3 bases, and the junction held 5 bases outside the gene matches. CDR1 MNHEY and CDR2 SVGEGT come from the germline V gene. The CDR3 is 14 residues long. The CDR3 nucleotides read TGTGCCAGCAGTTCTCAGGGGGTCCACACTGAAGCTTTCTTT. The encoded protein is CASSSQGVHTEAFF.

The chain recombines TRBV15 with TRBJ1-1; 12 positions agree with TRBD1. V dropped 0 bases and J dropped 4; count of bases not matched to a gene: 6. This CDR3 has 17 residues. The germline V gene encodes CDR1 LNHNV and CDR2 YYDKDF (reference sequence). The CDR3: CATSREGTGGLRTEAFF. The CDR3 DNA sequence: TGTGCCACCAGCAGAGAAGGGACAGGGGGCCTCCGCACTGAAGCTTTCTTT.

This chain joins TRBV10-3 and TRBJ1-5; perhaps TRBD1 as D (5 bases). With 10 bases removed from V and 1 base from J, the gap between germline ends came to 14 bases. The CDR3 extends over 14 amino acids. From germline, CDR1 is ENHRY and CDR2 SYGVKD. The CDR3 here is CATRDGQSNQPQHF. In DNA, the CDR3 is TGTGCCACCAGAGACGGACAAAGCAATCAGCCCCAGCATTTT.

A remark on this clone: The sample holds other DNA sequences that translate to the same CDR3. The genes are TRBV6-5 and TRBJ2-2; D perhaps matches TRBD1 (5 bases). With 6 bases removed from V and 1 base from J, the gap between germline ends came to 6 bases. Germline V lookup: CDR1 MNHEY, CDR2 SVGAGI. The CDR3 loop spans 13 amino acids. CDR3 nucleotides: TGTGCCAGCAGCGGACAGAACACCGGGGAGCTGTTTTTT. Translation: CASSGQNTGELFF.

The gene calls are TRBV4-1 and TRBJ1-1, with a weak D call TRBD1 (5 bases). CDR3 length: 15 residues. V lost 4 bases, J lost 2 bases, and 14 bases lay in between. Germline CDR1 and CDR2: MGHRA and YSYEKL. The CDR3 DNA reads as TGCGCCAGCAGCCCAGCCTGGGGGGGAAACACTGAAGCTTTCTTT. This translates into CASSPAWGGNTEAFF.

The V call is TRBV6-5, the J call TRBJ2-2; 8 nucleotides align to TRBD1. V shed 2 bases and J 2 bases; nucleotides not matched to a gene: 1. The CDR3 contains 15 residues. Looked up from germline, CDR1 is MNHEY and CDR2 is SVGAGI. As DNA, the CDR3 is TGTGCCAGCAGTTACGACAGGGGAAACACCGGGGAGCTGTTTTTT. Translation gives CASSYDRGNTGELFF.

V gene TRBV6-5 combines with J gene TRBJ1-2; no reliable D call. The germline V and J ends were trimmed by 6 bases and 5 bases, with 13 bases remaining between them. CDR1 and CDR2 (germline): MNHEY, SVGAGI. The CDR3 consists of 13 residues. In nucleotides, the CDR3 is TGTGCCAGCAGCATTAATACAAGATATGGCTACACCTTC. It yields the protein CASSINTRYGYTF.

The rearrangement uses TRBV11-2 and TRBJ1-2; 7 bases are shared with TRBD1. The germline CDR1 and CDR2 sequences are SGHAT and FQNNGV. CDR3 length: 14 residues. Germline trimming cut 5 bases from V and 4 bases from J; bases unmatched to any gene: 7. CDR3 sequence (DNA): TGTGCCAGCAGCCCGGGACAGACCCTCTATGGCTACACCTTC. Its protein product is CASSPGQTLYGYTF.

V gene TRBV9 combines with J gene TRBJ2-5; 11 positions match TRBD2. Trimming took 2 bases from V and 4 from J; bases not matched to a gene: 7. CDR1 SGDLS and CDR2 YYNGEE come from the germline V gene. The CDR3 has 16 amino acids. CDR3 DNA: TGTGCCAGCAGCGTTAGCGGGGGGGCCGGTGGAGAGACCCAGTACTTC. It yields the protein CASSVSGGAGGETQYF.

The V call is TRBV5-1, the J call TRBJ1-1; D is uncertain. This CDR3 region has 14 residues. Germline CDR1 is SGHRS and CDR2 is YFSETQ. The V and J ends lost 0 bases and 0 bases respectively, with 6 bases between them. The CDR3 protein is CASSLEQLNTEAFF. The CDR3, as DNA: TGCGCCAGCAGCTTGGAACAGTTGAACACTGAAGCTTTCTTT. The whole variable domain, remainder taken from reference TRBV5-1 and TRBJ1-1, is KAGVTQTPRYLIKTRGQQVTLSCSPISGHRSVSWYQQTPGQGLQFLFEYFSETQRNKGNFPGRFSGRQFSNSRSEMNVSTLELGDSALYLCASSLEQLNTEAFFGQGTRLTVV.

The genes are TRBV10-2 and TRBJ2-2; maybe TRBD1 (6 bases). The V and J ends lost 4 bases and 3 bases respectively, with 9 bases between them. In germline, CDR1 is WSHSY, CDR2 SAAADI. The CDR3 runs to 14 residues. The CDR3 protein is CASSARGDTGELFF. The CDR3 nucleotides read TGCGCCAGCAGTGCCAGGGGCGACACCGGGGAGCTGTTTTTT.

This clone was seen just once. The chain joins TRBV5-4 to TRBJ2-3; 7 bases line up with TRBD2. Germline V gene data show CDR1 as SGHNT and CDR2 as YYREEE (reference sequence). V lost 4 bases, J lost 0 bases, and 11 bases stayed unmatched. The CDR3 has 17 residues. The CDR3, as DNA: TGTGCCAGCAGCCCACAAAGAGCGGGGATTAGCACAGATACGCAGTATTTT. It yields the protein CASSPQRAGISTDTQYF.

The rearrangement joins TRBV7-2 to TRBJ2-3, with 9 positions matching TRBD2. Losses at the gene ends were 1 base for V and 2 bases for J; bases not matched to a gene: 4. Per the germline V gene, CDR1 is SGHTA and CDR2 is FQGNSA. The length of the CDR3 is 16 residues. The CDR3 region is CASSLGAGGPTDTQYF. The CDR3 DNA reads TGTGCCAGCAGCTTAGGAGCGGGGGGTCCCACAGATACGCAGTATTTT. The variable domain in full, with the rest retrieved from reference TRBV7-2 and TRBJ2-3, is GAGVSQSPSNKVTEKGKDVELRCDPISGHTALYWYRQSLGQGLEFLIYFQGNSAPDKSGLPSDRFSAERTGGSVSTLTIQRTQQEDSAVYLCASSLGAGGPTDTQYFGPGTRLTVL.

The chain has TRBV6-2 or TRBV6-3 and TRBJ2-1; D perhaps matches TRBD2 (6 bases). The V end was cut by 4 bases, the J end by 7 bases, with 23 bases between. Germline values: CDR1 MNHEY, CDR2 SVGEGT. CDR3 length equals 17 residues. The CDR3 protein is CASSSHRTNPLENEQFF. The CDR3 DNA sequence: TGTGCCAGCAGTTCGCACCGGACTAACCCCCTGGAAAATGAGCAGTTCTTC.

The gene calls are TRBV7-3 and TRBJ2-7; 11 bases agree with TRBD1. Germline CDR1 and CDR2: SGHTA and FQGTGA. Unmatched junction bases numbered 2, after V lost 2 bases and J lost 5 bases. The CDR3 covers 14 residues. The CDR3 DNA reads TGTGCCAGCAGCTTAGGACAGGGGGCCGACGAGCAGTACTTC. It yields the protein CASSLGQGADEQYF.

V and J are TRBV19 and TRBJ1-2, with 8 bases that match TRBD1. J gave up 6 bases and V 4 bases, and 7 bases lay outside the gene matches. CDR3 size: 14 residues. Per germline, CDR1 LNHDA and CDR2 SQIVND (reference sequence). CDR3 loop: CASSTTDRANGYTF. In DNA, the CDR3 is TGTGCCAGTAGTACCACGGACAGGGCTAATGGCTACACCTTC.